Listed here are 10 T cell receptor beta chains from one sample, sequenced in a study of long-term antiretroviral therapy in people with HIV. An immunoSEQ assay, version v3.0, was performed at survey level. Using immunoSEQ multiplex PCR, the repertoire was profiled, and TCRdb retains in-frame clones only, with some absent. The sample consists of over 20,000 clones, roughly 84% of them appearing once. Material: unsorted PBMCs, obtained 0.6 years after starting antiretroviral therapy. The receptors here all came from a man between 60 and 75 years old with HIV.

This rearrangement joins TRBV5-4 to TRBJ1-2; no clear D gene. Germline loops: CDR1 SGHNT, CDR2 YYREEE (reference sequence). V was pared by 3 bases and J by 5 bases, with 20 bases between. CDR3 length: 16 residues. The CDR3 nucleotides read TGTGCCAGCAGCTATGTTAGCTATGGGCTAGGGTATGGCTACACCTTC. This codes for CASSYVSYGLGYGYTF.

This chain uses TRBV6-5 with TRBJ1-2; D is uncertain. CDR1 is MNHEY and CDR2 is SVGAGI in the germline V gene. The V and J ends lost 2 bases and 4 bases respectively, with 8 bases between them. The CDR3 has 13 residues. The CDR3: CASSYGPGYGYTF. As DNA, the CDR3 is TGTGCCAGCAGTTACGGGCCAGGCTATGGCTACACCTTC.

The V and J genes are TRBV5-1 and TRBJ2-3, with D hard to call. Trimming pared 2 bases from V and 3 bases from J, leaving 10 bases between. This CDR3 spans 14 amino acids. Germline V gene data show CDR1 as SGHRS and CDR2 as YFSETQ. In nucleotides, the CDR3 is TGCGCCAGCAGCTTAGGTGGATATACAGATACGCAGTATTTT. It yields the protein CASSLGGYTDTQYF.

The gene calls are TRBV30 and TRBJ2-2; D not certain. CDR3 length equals 13 residues. V shed 5 bases and J shed 6 bases, with 13 bases lying between them. Germline V CDR1 and CDR2: GTSNPN, SVGIG (reference sequence). CDR3 sequence (DNA): TGTGCCTGGGAACTGAGGCGTTCCGGGGAGCTGTTTTTT. This codes for CAWELRRSGELFF. Based on the CDR3 plus reference TRBV30 and TRBJ2-2, the full variable domain is SQTIHQWPATLVQPVGSPLSLECTVEGTSNPNLYWYRQAAGRGLQLLFYSVGIGQISSEVPQNLSASRPQDRQFILSSKKLLLSDSGFYLCAWELRRSGELFFGEGSRLTVL.

The chain combines TRBV4-3 with TRBJ1-1; no clear D gene. The CDR3 length is 14 residues. The V and J ends lost 4 bases and 1 base respectively, with 10 bases between them. CDR1 is LGHNA, CDR2 YSLEER, per germline. CDR3 sequence: CASSPTNRNTEAFF. In nucleotides, the CDR3 is TGCGCCAGCAGCCCGACCAATAGGAACACTGAAGCTTTCTTT.

The rearrangement uses TRBV27 and TRBJ2-7, with D perhaps matching TRBD1 (6 bases). In germline, CDR1 is MNHEY, CDR2 SMNVEV (reference sequence). Trimming stripped 3 bases from V and 2 bases from J, with 8 bases between. The CDR3 loop spans 13 amino acids. The CDR3 is CASSLTGAYEQYF. The DNA for the CDR3 is TGTGCCAGCAGTTTGACAGGAGCCTACGAGCAGTACTTC.

V is TRBV27 and J is TRBJ1-1, with D possibly matching TRBD1 (5 bases). V lost 4 bases and J 1 base, leaving 10 bases between the germline ends. The CDR3 is 14 residues long. Germline V gives CDR1 MNHEY, CDR2 SMNVEV (reference sequence). CDR3 nucleotide sequence: TGTGCCAGCAGTTGGACACTGACGAACACTGAAGCTTTCTTT. As protein: CASSWTLTNTEAFF.

This clone has only one observation. The chain joins TRBV7-6 to TRBJ1-2, with unresolved D. V shed 4 bases and J shed 7 bases, with 13 bases lying between them. The CDR3 consists of 13 residues. Germline loops: CDR1 SGHVS, CDR2 FNYEAQ. DNA for the CDR3: TGTGCCAGCAGCTCAAACGAGGGTGGTGGCTACACCTTC. This gives the protein CASSSNEGGGYTF. The variable domain in full, with the rest retrieved from reference TRBV7-6 and TRBJ1-2, is GAGVSQSPRYKVTKRGQDVALRCDPISGHVSLYWYRQALGQGPEFLTYFNYEAQQDKSGLPNDRFSAERPEGSISTLTIQRTEQRDSAMYRCASSSNEGGGYTFGSGTRLTVV.

This chain joins TRBV5-1 and TRBJ2-5; TRBD2 matches at 13 bases. The CDR3 contains 17 residues. Germline CDR1 reads SGHRS; CDR2 reads YFSETQ. Germline trimming cut 4 bases from V and 3 bases from J; bases unmatched to any gene: 9. The CDR3 DNA is TGCGCCAGCAGCCTCGGGACTAGCGGGGCCGGGGAAGAGACCCAGTACTTC. Encoded protein: CASSLGTSGAGEETQYF.

The CDR3 here is CASSYGQFANTIYF. DNA for the CDR3: TGTGCCAGCAGCTACGGACAGTTCGCAAACACCATATATTTT. The chain is built from TRBV6-5 and TRBJ1-3; possible D gene TRBD1, 6 bases. CDR1 is MNHEY, CDR2 SVGAGI, per germline. The V end was cut by 6 bases, the J end by 6 bases, with 15 bases between. The CDR3 totals 14 residues.